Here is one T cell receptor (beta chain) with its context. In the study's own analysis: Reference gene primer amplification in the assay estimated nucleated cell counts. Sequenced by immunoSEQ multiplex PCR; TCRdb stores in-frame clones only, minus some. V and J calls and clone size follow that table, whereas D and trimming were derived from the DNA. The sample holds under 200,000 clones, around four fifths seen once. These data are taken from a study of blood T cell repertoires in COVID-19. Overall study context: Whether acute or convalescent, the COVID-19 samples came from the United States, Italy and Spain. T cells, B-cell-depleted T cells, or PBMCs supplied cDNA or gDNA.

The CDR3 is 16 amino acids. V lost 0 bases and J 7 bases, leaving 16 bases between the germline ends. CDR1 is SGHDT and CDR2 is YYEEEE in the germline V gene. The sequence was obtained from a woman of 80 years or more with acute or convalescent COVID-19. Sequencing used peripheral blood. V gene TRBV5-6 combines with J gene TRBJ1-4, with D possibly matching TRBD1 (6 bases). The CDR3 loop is CASSLVRGARSEKLFF. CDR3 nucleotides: TGTGCCAGCAGCTTGGTCCGGGGGGCCAGGAGTGAAAAACTGTTTTTT.